This T cell receptor (beta chain) was sequenced in a study of blood T cells in healthy people across ages. Notes on the study in general: Naive T cell percentage strongly correlated with TCR beta diversity.

This clonotype was detected only once. Its antigen is not known. The length of the CDR3 is 16 residues. The germline CDR1 and CDR2 sequences are SGDLS and YYNGEE. Primed by a sample-barcoded 5' primer and a J-beta primer mix, a second PCR proceeded for about 7 to 11 cycles. Any given sample supplied a minimum of 2.5 million CDR3-containing paired-end reads. TCRdb reprocessed the 5' RACE reads via MiXCR and lists one record per CDR3 protein. The sample has 800,000 to 1,300,000 distinct CDR3 sequences, approximately 25% seen once; the top ten hold around 0.75%. Per-sample yields of isolated PBMCs were at least 6.5 million. This same sample was also taken into another study, of T cells of mothers and their children.

The genes are TRBV9 and TRBJ2-7, with TRBD2 matching over 8 bases. TRBJ2-1 matches the DNA end more closely, so the J call is doubtful. Sample: blood. This clonotype was sampled from a girl aged 2-10 years in good health. CDR3: CASSVESGGTYNEQFF. CDR3 nucleotides: TGTGCCAGCAGCGTAGAATCGGGGGGGACGTACAATGAGCAGTTCTTC.